This T cell receptor beta chain originates from a study of blood T cell repertoires in COVID-19. V shed 5 bases and J shed 9 bases, with 8 bases lying between them. The CDR3 runs 11 residues. Germline-derived CDR1 and CDR2 are SGHAT and FQNNGV. This table comes from immunoSEQ multiplex PCR, and its TCRdb copy is limited to in-frame clones, with some not included. The table has around 190,000 clones, nearly 90% seen once; the top ten hold roughly 19%. The sample comprised peripheral blood. J is TRBJ1-5 and V is TRBV11-2; D is undetermined. This receptor was obtained from a man over 45 with COVID-19, enrolled during active disease. The CDR3 DNA follows: TGTGCCAGCAGCCAGGAGGGGCCCCAGCATTTT. Protein product: CASSQEGPQHF. Supplemented by reference TRBV11-2 and TRBJ1-5, the full variable domain reads EAGVAQSPRYKIIEKRQSVAFWCNPISGHATLYWYQQILGQGPKLLIQFQNNGVVDDSQLPKDRFSAERLKGVDSTLKIQPAKLEDSAVYLCASSQEGPQHFGDGTRLSIL.